Given below is one T cell receptor beta chain in context. This record belongs to a study of T cell responses to AZD1222 COVID-19 vaccine. TCRdb's table, derived via immunoSEQ multiplex PCR, lists solely in-frame clones and lacks some. This repertoire shows about 90,000 clones, around nine tenths found once; its top ten account for 9.5% to 13%. The CDR3 is 16 residues long. Germline-derived CDR1 and CDR2 are LGHDT and YNNKEL (reference sequence). Trimming removed 0 bases at V and 2 bases at J, with 13 bases between. The clonotype comes from an adult who received the AZD1222 COVID-19 vaccine. This chain joins TRBV3-1 (or the pseudogene TRBV3-2) and TRBJ1-2; no clear D. The input for sequencing was peripheral blood, taken 28 days after the second AZD1222 dose. CDR3 bases: TGTGCCAGCAGCCAAGATAGTAGCAGAGGAAACTATGGCTACACCTTC. Its translation: CASSQDSSRGNYGYTF.